This entry is about one T cell receptor (beta chain). Researchers ran the PCR with 60 Vbeta and 13 Jbeta primers. Only in-frame clones appear in the TCRdb table, and some are missing; sequencing was by immunoSEQ multiplex PCR. The table for this sample gives some 200,000 clones. This sample stems from a study of cytomegalovirus exposure and HLA in healthy donors. Study-level information: Earlier, 200 million or so T cells were analyzed, and 117 million unique TCR beta sequences were found among them.

This CDR3 contains 15 residues. In germline, CDR1 is SGHNT, CDR2 YYREEE (reference sequence). V dropped 4 bases and J dropped 6 bases, with 16 bases sitting between them. The rearrangement joins TRBV5-4 to TRBJ2-2; D may be TRBD1 (6 bases). This TCR was recovered from a boy aged 10-17 years in good health and CMV-seronegative. The material sequenced was PBMCs. The CDR3 nucleotides are TGTGCCAGCAGCGAGAGGACAGTGGGTTCCGGGGAGCTGTTTTTT. It is translated as CASSERTVGSGELFF. Looking up the rest from reference TRBV5-4 and TRBJ2-2 gives the full variable domain: ETGVTQSPTHLIKTRGQQVTLRCSSQSGHNTVSWYQQALGQGPQFIFQYYREEENGRGNFPPRFSGLQFPNYSSELNVNALELDDSALYLCASSERTVGSGELFFGEGSRLTVL.